A single sample is the source of the 5 T cell receptor beta chains below, sequenced in a study of spatial heterogeneity in lung cancer. Antigens of these TCRs are unknown. Indicated time point: sample taken at primary tumor resection. TCRdb processed the 5' RACE reads anew with MiXCR; each CDR3 protein has one entry. The sample has around 26,000 distinct CDR3 sequences; approximately 9% are singletons. Study-level findings and limits: It was found that expanded intratumoral alpha and beta TCR counts tracked tumor mutation counts.

The sample consisted of lung tumor tissue, taken at surgery. The receptors derive from a male donor with early-stage non-small cell lung cancer.

At least ten counts were recorded for this clonotype. The gene calls are TRBV10-3 and TRBJ2-3, with D perhaps matching TRBD1 (6 bases). Germline values: CDR1 ENHRY, CDR2 SYGVKD. This CDR3 region has 14 residues. Between the trimmed V and J ends, which lost 7 bases and 3 bases, there was a span of 14 bases. The CDR3 spells CAITQGKGTDTQYF. The CDR3, as DNA: TGTGCCATCACGCAGGGGAAGGGGACAGATACGCAGTATTTT.

This clonotype was found many times. The rearrangement links TRBV20-1 to TRBJ2-7, with a tentative D call TRBD2 (6 bases). Trimming took 1 base from V and 7 from J, leaving 14 bases between them. Germline lookup yields CDR1 DFQATT and CDR2 SNEGSKA (reference sequence). This CDR3 is built from 13 residues. CDR3 bases: TGCAGTGCTAGAGTCGGGGGATCGGGGGAGCAGTACTTC. Amino acid sequence: CSARVGGSGEQYF.

Many counts were recorded for this clonotype. The chain links TRBV25-1 to TRBJ2-2, with 9 bases matching TRBD2. Trimming cost V 4 bases and J 0 bases; bases outside gene matches: 3. The CDR3 totals 16 residues. Germline V lookup: CDR1 MGHDK, CDR2 SYGVNS. CDR3 sequence reads: CASSARLAANTGELFF. For the CDR3, the DNA is TGTGCCAGCAGTGCCCGACTAGCGGCGAACACCGGGGAGCTGTTTTTT.

This clonotype turned up a few times. The rearrangement joins TRBV5-4 to TRBJ2-3, with D possibly being TRBD1 (5 bases). Trimming cost V 6 bases and J 3 bases, with 17 bases left between them. CDR1 is SGHNT, CDR2 YYREEE, per germline (reference sequence). This CDR3 is 15 amino acids long. CDR3 residues: CASTRVEAQTDTQYF. The CDR3 region has the DNA TGTGCCAGCACCAGGGTAGAGGCCCAGACAGATACGCAGTATTTT.

The sample holds many counts of this clonotype. The chain has TRBV9 and TRBJ1-2; the D is unclear. The germline gives CDR1 SGDLS, CDR2 YYNGEE. The germline V and J ends were trimmed by 0 bases and 4 bases, with 10 bases remaining between them. This CDR3 region has 14 residues. CDR3 sequence reads: CASSVEDEGYGYTF. The CDR3 DNA sequence: TGTGCCAGCAGCGTAGAGGACGAGGGCTATGGCTACACCTTC.